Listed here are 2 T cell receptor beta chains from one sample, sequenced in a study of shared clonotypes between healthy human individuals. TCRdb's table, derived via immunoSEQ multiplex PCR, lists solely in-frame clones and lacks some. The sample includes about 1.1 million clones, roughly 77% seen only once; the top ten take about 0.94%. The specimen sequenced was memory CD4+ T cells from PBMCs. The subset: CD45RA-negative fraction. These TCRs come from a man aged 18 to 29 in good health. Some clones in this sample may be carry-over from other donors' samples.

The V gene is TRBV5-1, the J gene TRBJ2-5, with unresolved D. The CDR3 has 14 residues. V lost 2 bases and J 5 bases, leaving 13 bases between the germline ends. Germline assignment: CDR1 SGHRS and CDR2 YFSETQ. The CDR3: CASSLGQAEETQYF. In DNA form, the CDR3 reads TGCGCCAGCAGCTTAGGGCAGGCGGAGGAGACCCAGTACTTC.

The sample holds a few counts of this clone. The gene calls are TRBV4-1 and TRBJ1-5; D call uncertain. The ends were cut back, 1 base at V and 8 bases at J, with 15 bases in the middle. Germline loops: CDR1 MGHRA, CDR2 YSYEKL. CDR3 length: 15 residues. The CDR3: CASSQGSGNTEPQHF. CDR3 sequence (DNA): TGCGCCAGCAGCCAAGGTTCCGGGAATACGGAGCCCCAGCATTTT.